This T cell receptor (beta chain) was sequenced for a study of early T cells in non-severe SARS-CoV-2 infection. V was clipped by 3 bases and J by 7 bases, with 11 bases between them. Germline V gene data show CDR1 as SGDLS and CDR2 as YYNGEE. This CDR3 contains 14 residues. Individual cDNA molecules carried attached unique molecular identifiers. Each CDR3 protein is one row after TCRdb ran MiXCR on the 5' RACE reads. The table has 70,000 or so distinct CDR3 sequences, about 12% seen once. Material for sequencing was whole blood. The chain joins TRBV9 to TRBJ1-6; a possible D gene is TRBD1 (6 bases). The sequence came from an adult who was a healthcare worker with PCR-confirmed SARS-CoV-2 infection or an uninfected control (not recorded which). DNA of the CDR3: TGTGCCAGCAGCGAAGGACAGCAAAATTCACCCCTCCACTTT. As protein: CASSEGQQNSPLHF.